A single sample gave rise to the 27 T cell receptor beta chains below, sequenced in a study of blood T cell repertoires in COVID-19. Assay used: immunoSEQ multiplex PCR; TCRdb lists only in-frame clones, some missing. The sample lists about 300,000 clones, around 87% occurring once. The sample consisted of peripheral blood. All receptors derive from a man between 70 and 80 years old with acute or convalescent COVID-19.

This clone was counted a few times. The chain is built from TRBV5-6 and TRBJ2-1; TRBD1 aligns across 8 bases. The CDR3 contains 13 residues. Germline lookup yields CDR1 SGHDT and CDR2 YYEEEE. The V and J ends lost 6 bases and 9 bases, in that order; junction bases with no gene match: 8. In DNA form, the CDR3 reads TGTGCCAGCACCGAGGACAGGGTGGGTGAGCAGTTCTTC. It specifies CASTEDRVGEQFF.

The V call is TRBV28, the J call TRBJ1-5; the match to TRBD1 covers 7 bases. CDR1 is MDHEN and CDR2 is SYDVKM in the germline V gene. The CDR3 extends over 14 amino acids. Trimming cost V 5 bases and J 14 bases; bases outside gene matches: 15. The CDR3 here is CASSLVLTQGIKHF. The CDR3 DNA sequence: TGTGCCAGCAGTCTCGTACTCACACAGGGGATAAAGCATTTT.

The J gene is TRBJ1-2, the V gene TRBV6-5; tentative D call: TRBD1 (5 bases). Per the germline V gene, CDR1 is MNHEY and CDR2 is SVGAGI. V shed 2 bases and J shed 8 bases, with 15 bases lying between them. The CDR3 totals 14 residues. The CDR3 sequence is CASSYARGLRGYTF. The CDR3 DNA reads as TGTGCCAGCAGTTACGCTCGGGGGTTACGAGGCTACACCTTC.

This chain joins TRBV28 and TRBJ2-5; tentatively, D is TRBD1 (5 bases). Germline V gene lookup returns CDR1 MDHEN and CDR2 SYDVKM. Trimming pared 6 bases from V and 5 bases from J, leaving 22 bases between. The CDR3 has 16 residues. Here the CDR3 reads CASSPLTARSFETQYF. CDR3 in DNA: TGTGCCAGCAGCCCCTTGACAGCTAGAAGTTTCGAGACCCAGTACTTC.

The rearrangement links TRBV29-1 to TRBJ2-5; TRBD2 matches at 8 bases. The CDR3 has 13 amino acids. The V and J ends lost 3 bases and 9 bases, in that order; junction bases with no gene match: 9. Germline-derived CDR1 and CDR2 are SQVTM and ANQGSEA. CDR3 bases: TGCAGCGTTGAGGGCCAATCGGGGGGGGCCCAGTACTTC. Encoded protein: CSVEGQSGGAQYF. The full variable domain, rest sourced from reference TRBV29-1 and TRBJ2-5, is SAVISQKPSRDICQRGTSLTIQCQVDSQVTMMFWYRQQPGQSLTLIATANQGSEATYESGFVIDKFPISRPNLTFSTLTVSNMSPEDSSIYLCSVEGQSGGAQYFGPGTRLLVL.

The chain uses TRBV5-8 and TRBJ2-5; TRBD1 might be the D (6 bases). Trimming took off 2 bases at V and 4 bases at J, with 18 bases between the two ends. Germline V lookup: CDR1 SGHTS, CDR2 YDEGEE. This CDR3 is built from 16 residues. The CDR3 coding sequence is TGTGCCAGCAGCTTCGGACAGACCTTAGACCCAGAGACCCAGTACTTC. The encoded protein is CASSFGQTLDPETQYF.

V and J are TRBV5-4 and TRBJ1-2, with 7 bases matching TRBD1. The germline V gene encodes CDR1 SGHNT and CDR2 YYREEE (reference sequence). The CDR3 extends over 15 amino acids. V shed 3 bases, J shed 6 bases, and the junction held 11 bases outside the gene matches. CDR3 residues: CASSSRTQGDDGYTF. CDR3 DNA sequence: TGTGCCAGCAGCTCCCGGACTCAGGGGGACGATGGCTACACCTTC.

The J gene is TRBJ2-1, the V gene TRBV14; a weak D match, TRBD1 (5 bases). This CDR3 is built from 12 residues. Trimming took off 6 bases at V and 4 bases at J, with 7 bases between the two ends. Germline-derived CDR1 and CDR2 are SGHDN and FVKESK. Here the CDR3 reads CASSPGYNEQFF. DNA of the CDR3: TGTGCCAGCAGTCCAGGGTACAATGAGCAGTTCTTC.

J is TRBJ2-7 and V is TRBV19, with D tentatively TRBD2 (5 bases). The CDR3 runs 14 residues. CDR1 is LNHDA, CDR2 SQIVND, per germline (reference sequence). V was shortened by 5 bases and J by 0 bases, with 11 bases between the two germline ends. The CDR3, as DNA: TGTGCCAGTAGTTCAGGACTGAACTCCTACGAGCAGTACTTC. Protein sequence: CASSSGLNSYEQYF.

The chain is built from TRBV5-4 and TRBJ2-7; 7 positions agree with TRBD2. The CDR3 contains 15 residues. CDR1 SGHNT and CDR2 YYREEE come from the germline V gene (reference sequence). V shed 2 bases, J shed 4 bases, and the junction held 9 bases outside the gene matches. The CDR3, as DNA: TGTGCCAGCAGCTTCCGCGGGAGTCTCTCGTACGAGCAGTACTTC. The encoded protein is CASSFRGSLSYEQYF.

This chain joins TRBV19 and TRBJ2-1; 14 bases fit TRBD2. The germline V gene has CDR1 LNHDA and CDR2 SQIVND (reference sequence). The length of the CDR3 is 15 residues. The trim removed 5 bases at V and 9 bases at J, leaving 6 bases unmatched. The DNA for the CDR3 is TGTGCCAGTAGTTGGGGACTAGCGGGAGTGCTTGAGCAGTTCTTC. Protein sequence: CASSWGLAGVLEQFF. Based on the CDR3 plus reference TRBV19 and TRBJ2-1, the full variable domain is DGGITQSPKYLFRKEGQNVTLSCEQNLNHDAMYWYRQDPGQGLRLIYYSQIVNDFQKGDIAEGYSVSREKKESFPLTVTSAQKNPTAFYLCASSWGLAGVLEQFFGPGTRLTVL.

The chain carries TRBV6-2 or TRBV6-3 and TRBJ2-7; 8 positions match TRBD1. This CDR3 comprises 16 residues. Germline CDR1 MNHEY, CDR2 SVGEGT. Losses at the gene ends were 5 bases for V and 3 bases for J; bases not matched to a gene: 12. DNA of the CDR3: TGTGCCAGCAGTCGTCCCTTGACAGGGGATTTCTACGAGCAGTACTTC. Its translation: CASSRPLTGDFYEQYF.

The chain combines TRBV7-2 with TRBJ2-3, with a possible D match to TRBD2 (5 bases). Germline loops: CDR1 SGHTA, CDR2 FQGNSA. CDR3 size: 16 residues. V lost 1 base and J lost 1, with 12 bases in between. As DNA, the CDR3 is TGTGCCAGCAGCTTAGGCCCATCAGCGGGCACAGATACGCAGTATTTT. Its protein is CASSLGPSAGTDTQYF.

V is TRBV2 and J is TRBJ1-2; the match to TRBD1 covers 8 bases. V lost 8 bases to trimming and J lost 4 bases; unmatched junction nucleotides: 12. Germline-derived CDR1 and CDR2 are SNHLY and FYNNEI. CDR3 size: 15 residues. The CDR3 DNA is TGTGCCAGCCGCAGCAGGGGGCGCGATCCCTATGGCTACACCTTC. It yields the protein CASRSRGRDPYGYTF.

This chain joins TRBV18 and TRBJ1-1; no clear D. CDR3 size: 15 residues. Germline V gene data show CDR1 as KGHSH and CDR2 as LQKENI. V dropped 3 bases and J dropped 1 base, with 12 bases sitting between them. In DNA, the CDR3 is TGTGCCAGCTCACCGACGGCCCGGGGGAACACTGAAGCTTTCTTT. As protein: CASSPTARGNTEAFF.

Points on this clone: Other DNA sequences of this sample code for an identical CDR3. This sequence joins TRBV6-5 and TRBJ2-7, with TRBD1 matching 10 bases. CDR3 size: 13 residues. CDR1 is MNHEY, CDR2 SVGAGI, per germline. V trimming: 5 bases; J trimming: 4 bases; junction bases outside the gene matches: 2. CDR3 bases: TGTGCCAGCAGTCGGGACAGGGGATACGAGCAGTACTTC. It codes for CASSRDRGYEQYF.

The V gene is TRBV11-3, the J gene TRBJ2-7, with TRBD2 matching over 13 bases. This CDR3 has 15 residues. V gave up 6 bases and J gave up 2 bases; unmatched junction bases: 4. Germline V CDR1 and CDR2: SGHNT, YENEEA. CDR3 in DNA: TGTGCCAGCAGTTCCGGACTAGCGGGAGCCTACGAGCAGTACTTC. Its translation is CASSSGLAGAYEQYF.

J is TRBJ2-1 and V is TRBV7-2; unclear D gene. The CDR3 covers 13 residues. The germline V and J ends were trimmed by 4 bases and 9 bases, with 13 bases remaining between them. CDR1 is SGHTA and CDR2 is FQGNSA in the germline V gene. Here the CDR3 reads CASSSPPRSEQFF. Here the CDR3 DNA reads TGTGCCAGCAGCTCCCCGCCTAGGAGTGAGCAGTTCTTC.

J is TRBJ2-6 and V is TRBV29-1; TRBD1 aligns across 9 bases. CDR1 is SQVTM, CDR2 ANQGSEA, per germline. The CDR3 is 14 residues long. Trimming removed 7 bases from V and 4 bases from J; junction bases left unmatched: 5. CDR3 coding DNA: TGCAGCGCATGGGACAGGGCCGGGGCCAACGTCCTGACTTTC. This codes for CSAWDRAGANVLTF.

The chain is built from TRBV4-2 and TRBJ2-3; 7 bases agree with TRBD2. This CDR3 is 15 amino acids long. V lost 3 bases, J lost 6 bases, and 9 bases stayed unmatched. Germline V CDR1 and CDR2: LGHNA, YNFKEQ. CDR3: CASSHAAGAADTQYF. The CDR3 nucleotides read TGTGCCAGCAGCCATGCGGCGGGAGCGGCGGATACGCAGTATTTT.

The gene calls are TRBV30 and TRBJ2-7; tentatively, D is TRBD2 (5 bases). The V end lost 0 bases, the J end lost 0 bases, and 24 bases lay between the germline ends. Germline V gene lookup returns CDR1 GTSNPN and CDR2 SVGIG (reference sequence). CDR3 length: 19 residues. CDR3 sequence: CAWSVWFDSRGGDSYEQYF. The CDR3 coding sequence is TGTGCCTGGAGTGTTTGGTTTGATTCACGGGGTGGGGACTCCTACGAGCAGTACTTC.

V and J are TRBV7-2 and TRBJ2-7, with 7 bases identical to TRBD2. Germline V gene lookup returns CDR1 SGHTA and CDR2 FQGNSA. Trimming cost V 5 bases and J 6 bases; bases outside gene matches: 10. The CDR3 runs 14 residues. DNA for the CDR3: TGTGCCAGCAGCCCCTGGACTAGAGCGGGCGAGCAGTACTTC. It is translated as CASSPWTRAGEQYF.

The J gene is TRBJ2-7, the V gene TRBV5-1; a possible D gene is TRBD2 (6 bases). The length of the CDR3 is 16 residues. Germline lookup yields CDR1 SGHRS and CDR2 YFSETQ. Trimming removed 1 base at V and 2 bases at J, with 16 bases between. CDR3 DNA: TGCGCCAGCAGCTTGAGGGCGGGGATCGGGACCTACGAGCAGTACTTC. Its protein is CASSLRAGIGTYEQYF.

The V gene is TRBV7-3, the J gene TRBJ2-7, with 9 bases lining up with TRBD2. The CDR3 length is 14 residues. Germline values: CDR1 SGHTA, CDR2 FQGTGA. V trimming: 5 bases; J trimming: 2 bases; junction bases outside the gene matches: 4. The CDR3 loop reads CASSAGGTAYEQYF. Here the CDR3 DNA reads TGTGCCAGCAGCGCGGGGGGGACCGCCTACGAGCAGTACTTC.

This clone appeared a single time. The V and J genes are TRBV9 and TRBJ2-7, with a tentative D call TRBD2 (7 bases). In germline, CDR1 is SGDLS, CDR2 YYNGEE. The length of the CDR3 is 14 residues. Deletions cut 4 bases from V and 2 bases from J, with 13 bases between. The CDR3 DNA reads TGTGCCAGCAGCCTCCGAGGGGGGGCCTACGAGCAGTACTTC. Protein sequence: CASSLRGGAYEQYF.

This chain links TRBV10-2 with TRBJ2-7; 9 bases line up with TRBD1. Trimming at V came to 0 bases and at J to 7 bases, leaving 7 bases not matched to a gene. This CDR3 region has 15 residues. The germline V gene encodes CDR1 WSHSY and CDR2 SAAADI. The CDR3 sequence is CASSESMGTGREQYF. In DNA, the CDR3 is TGCGCCAGCAGTGAGTCGATGGGGACAGGGAGGGAGCAGTACTTC.

The J gene is TRBJ1-2, the V gene TRBV5-8; D possibly corresponds to TRBD1 (6 bases). Trimming removed 1 base at V and 7 bases at J, with 14 bases between. Germline CDR1 SGHTS, CDR2 YDEGEE. This CDR3 spans 14 amino acids. DNA of the CDR3: TGTGCCAGCAGCTTGTTACAGGGCTCCCCTGGCTACACCTTC. Protein product: CASSLLQGSPGYTF.